These T cell receptor beta chains were read from a single sample in a study of post-analysis software for immune sequencing data. TCRdb itself ran the PCR reads through MiXCR, one entry per CDR3 protein. This table holds about 540,000 distinct CDR3 sequences, around 31% found once. The material sequenced was blood. These receptor sequences come from a girl younger than 18 with multiple sclerosis. CDR3s include the opening cysteine and the closing phenylalanine or tryptophan. A D gene is named only where the DNA matches it firmly. Clone size is stated in some rows and not others, as once, few, many or a class when expanded.

d_call,v_call,j_call,clone_size,cdr3_aa,cdr3_nt
TRBD1,TRBV20-1,TRBJ1-4,few,CSAEGQGNEKLFF,TGCAGTGCTGAGGGACAGGGCAATGAAAAACTGTTTTTT
NA,TRBV5-1,TRBJ1-2,NA,CASSLTGNPNPGYTF,TGCGCCAGCAGCTTGACAGGGAATCCAAACCCGGGCTACACCTTC
NA,TRBV10-3,TRBJ1-1,NA,CAISEAGLSTEAFF,TGTGCCATCAGTGAGGCGGGGTTAAGCACTGAAGCTTTCTTT
NA,TRBV18,TRBJ2-1,NA,CASSPPSSSYNEQFF,TGTGCCAGCTCACCACCTTCTAGCTCCTACAATGAGCAGTTCTTC
NA,TRBV5-5,TRBJ1-1,NA,CASVEGGNTEAFF,TGTGCCAGCGTCGAGGGGGGGAACACTGAAGCTTTCTTT
NA,TRBV20-1,TRBJ1-1,few,CSARDYNTEAFF,TGCAGTGCTAGAGATTATAACACTGAAGCTTTCTTT
NA,TRBV6-5,TRBJ2-7,few,CASSYSGGSYEQYF,TGTGCCAGCAGTTATTCCGGGGGCTCCTACGAGCAGTACTTC
TRBD2,TRBV5-5,TRBJ2-4,NA,CASSWGRGGGNIQYF,TGTGCCAGCAGCTGGGGACGGGGCGGGGGAAACATTCAGTACTTC
NA,TRBV27,TRBJ1-6,NA,CASSWGIESPLHF,TGTGCCAGCAGTTGGGGGATAGAATCACCCCTCCACTTT
NA,TRBV3-1,TRBJ2-7,NA,CASSQVSHRLTYEQYF,TGTGCCAGCAGCCAAGTCTCACACAGGTTGACCTACGAGCAGTACTTC
NA,TRBV18,TRBJ2-1,few,CASSPGLSNEQFF,TGTGCCAGCTCGCCCGGACTATCCAATGAGCAGTTCTTC
TRBD2,TRBV20-1,TRBJ2-3,few,CSASGLAGASFTDTQYF,TGCAGTGCTTCCGGACTAGCGGGGGCCTCTTTCACAGATACGCAGTATTTT
NA,TRBV12-3/TRBV12-4,TRBJ2-7,NA,CASSLALTQASYEQYF,TGTGCCAGCAGTTTAGCCCTAACACAGGCGTCCTACGAGCAGTACTTC
NA,TRBV29-1,TRBJ2-7,few,CSVRQASYEQYF,TGCAGCGTTAGACAGGCTTCCTACGAGCAGTACTTC
NA,TRBV5-6,TRBJ1-5,few,CASSLGLRNSNQPQHF,TGTGCCAGCAGCTTGGGGTTGAGGAATAGCAATCAGCCCCAGCATTTT
NA,TRBV3-1,TRBJ1-1,NA,CASSQGWDTEAFF,TGTGCCAGCAGCCAAGGCTGGGACACTGAAGCTTTCTTT
NA,TRBV20-1,TRBJ2-7,NA,CSAPQGPSYTYEQYF,TGCAGTGCCCCGCAGGGTCCCTCTTACACCTACGAGCAGTACTTC
NA,TRBV5-1,TRBJ2-6,NA,CASSSDGFSGANVLTF,TGCGCCAGCAGCTCGGACGGATTCTCTGGGGCCAACGTCCTGACTTTC
NA,TRBV6-6,TRBJ2-7,few,CASSWTKMAYEQYF,TGTGCCAGCAGCTGGACCAAAATGGCCTACGAGCAGTACTTC
TRBD1,TRBV6-6,TRBJ1-2,NA,CASRPIDRAGDYGYTF,TGTGCCAGCAGACCTATTGACAGGGCGGGAGACTATGGCTACACCTTC
TRBD1,TRBV6-1,TRBJ2-2,NA,CASSVVRTGEVSGELFF,TGTGCCAGCAGTGTAGTTCGGACAGGGGAGGTTTCCGGGGAGCTGTTTTTT
TRBD1,TRBV13,TRBJ1-5,NA,CASSLGGQVNNQPQHF,TGTGCCAGCAGCTTAGGCGGACAGGTTAACAATCAGCCCCAGCATTTT